This T cell receptor beta chain came from a study of cytotoxic CD8 clonotypes in ibrutinib-treated CLL. The CDR3 is made up of 15 amino acids. CDR1 is KGHSH, CDR2 LQKENI, per germline. The V and J ends lost 5 bases and 4 bases, in that order; junction bases with no gene match: 6. Sequencing was performed with immunoSEQ multiplex PCR; in TCRdb, only in-frame clones are kept and a portion is missing. The data show under 45,000 clones, approximately 71% seen once. This clonotype was sampled from a human donor with chronic lymphocytic leukemia. The chain has TRBV18 and TRBJ1-5; 9 bases match TRBD1. The specimen was PBMCs, collected at disease progression, from a patient treated with ibrutinib. The CDR3 nucleotides are TGTGCCAGCTCATTGACAGGGGGTGAGAATCAGCCCCAGCATTTT. Amino acid sequence: CASSLTGGENQPQHF.